Included here is one T cell receptor (beta chain) sequence, with context. This clonotype occurred once. Its antigen is unknown. Per-base qualities were not stored, and no clone one base away is much larger. One read alone provides weak support. As encoded in the germline V gene, CDR1 is MDHEN while CDR2 is SYDVKM. The junction shows trimming of 6 bases on V and 6 bases on J, and the gene matches do not reach 12 bases of it. Including cysteine and phenylalanine, the CDR3 has 15 amino acids. Only the CDR3 DNA is retained, 45 bases long and in frame from the first base. This specimen belongs to a study of CD8 T cells in Susac syndrome (dated by TCRdb to about 2019). For the wider study: Whether CD8+ T cell activation and differentiation in Susac syndrome was antigen driven was tested using repertoire sequencing. Clonality of the CD8+ T cell repertoire was compared between roughly 13 healthy donors, about 14 Susac syndrome patients and some 15 multiple sclerosis patients. What the research found in general, with its limitations: The number of individuals in the TCR sequencing and HLA analysis was recognized as being relatively small.

Peripheral blood CD8+ and CD4+ T cells from healthy donors, Susac syndrome patients and multiple sclerosis patients were profiled by high-throughput TCR beta sequencing. The multiple sclerosis controls were treatment-naive patients who had stable or active relapsing-remitting disease and met the revised McDonald criteria. Bulk CD8+ and CD4+ T cells were purified magnetically by negative isolation, whereas CD8+ TEMRA cells were enriched by FACS. Blood was collected in EDTA tubes and processed within 24 hours, with PBMCs isolated through density gradient centrifugation. PBMCs intended for TCR sequencing were cryopreserved in liquid nitrogen and thawed later in a water bath at 37 degrees C. The sorted or isolated CD4+, CD8+ and CD8+ TEMRA cells reached a purity of at least 90%. RNA was extracted using the RNeasy kit, and about 0.45 to 1 microgram was reverse transcribed with random hexamers. The immunoSEQ multiplex PCR assay, covering 54 Vbeta and 13 Jbeta segments, was used to amplify TCR beta CDR3 regions. Bias from PCR amplification was corrected by using a synthetic template baseline for primer optimization and for computational correction. In the source study's methods: Reads were annotated to V, D and J genes according to IMGT and were analyzed with immunoSEQ Analyzer, with only productive sequences retained. Clonality was computed as one minus Shannon entropy normalized by log2 of the number of productive unique sequences. For each patient and control, public and private clones were evaluated among the 100 most prevalent clones. Susac-specific clones were defined as absent from healthy and MS cohorts, 850 to 1,300 published viral clones and other ImmuneACCESS disease sequences. In-frame beta chains were kept once TCRdb had trimmed the public reads at Q25 with fastp and called clones with MiXCR. Rows with one shared CDR3 protein collapse into an entry with the most common genes and DNA. It is TCRdb's table, rather than the study itself, that gives the V and J calls and clone size. The sample records about 280,000 distinct CDR3 sequences, about 85% of which are singletons. Around 0.11% of the sample is held by the ten biggest clonotypes.

Sequencing was done on a sample of CD8+ T cells from PBMCs. This receptor was obtained from a human donor with multiple sclerosis. The sequence joins TRBV28 to TRBJ2-7; 9 bases in the middle match TRBD1. The sequenced DNA is TGTGCCAGCAGCTGGCACAGGACAGGGGCTTCCGAGCAGTACTTC. It is translated as CASSWHRTGASEQYF.